Presented here are 5 T cell receptor beta chains from one specimen sequenced in a study of blood T cell repertoires in COVID-19. The repertoire was sequenced with immunoSEQ multiplex PCR; TCRdb's copy has only in-frame clones and lacks some. The sample contains 300,000 or so clones, 80% to 90% of which appear only once. The specimen was PBMCs or T cells enriched from blood (not recorded which). Receptors were obtained from a woman aged 40-49 years with acute COVID-19.

The chain couples TRBV19 to TRBJ2-1; the match to TRBD2 covers 10 bases. The CDR3 has 15 residues. With 6 bases clipped from V and 2 bases from J, the junction kept 4 bases outside the gene matches. The germline CDR1 and CDR2 sequences are LNHDA and SQIVND (reference sequence). The CDR3 bases are TGTGCCAGTAGCCAGACTAGCGGGCCCTACAATGAGCAGTTCTTC. Its translation is CASSQTSGPYNEQFF.

The rearrangement uses TRBV28 and TRBJ1-1, with D maybe TRBD1 (5 bases). Germline CDR1 is MDHEN and CDR2 is SYDVKM. The CDR3 is made up of 15 amino acids. With 3 bases removed from V and 1 base from J, the gap between germline ends came to 12 bases. The CDR3 is CASSFWGRGNTEAFF. CDR3 DNA sequence: TGTGCCAGCAGTTTTTGGGGGAGGGGGAACACTGAAGCTTTCTTT.

This chain connects TRBV7-6 to TRBJ2-6; D remains ambiguous. Trimming removed 1 base at V and 5 bases at J, with 6 bases between. The CDR3 runs to 14 residues. CDR1 and CDR2 (germline): SGHVS, FNYEAQ. Here the CDR3 reads CASSLGDWANVLTF. For the CDR3, the DNA is TGTGCCAGCAGCTTAGGTGACTGGGCCAACGTCCTGACTTTC.

The V gene is TRBV28, the J gene TRBJ1-1; 7 bases fit TRBD1. The CDR3 runs 16 residues. With 6 bases clipped from V and 1 base from J, the junction kept 11 bases outside the gene matches. Per germline, CDR1 MDHEN and CDR2 SYDVKM. The CDR3 DNA sequence: TGTGCCAGCAGCGAGGTGACAGGGAGGAGGAACACTGAAGCTTTCTTT. Its translation: CASSEVTGRRNTEAFF.

This chain connects TRBV9 to TRBJ2-2; no definite D call. Between the trimmed V and J ends, which lost 3 bases and 4 bases, there was a span of 7 bases. CDR1 and CDR2 (germline): SGDLS, YYNGEE. The CDR3 sequence is 13 residues long. The CDR3 here is CASSELFTGELFF. The CDR3 region has the DNA TGTGCCAGCAGCGAACTATTCACCGGGGAGCTGTTTTTT.